The 5 T cell receptor beta chains in this list originate from one sample, sequenced in a study of regulatory T cells in long-lasting Graves disease (dated by TCRdb to the early 2020s). The sample's time point label, decoded: newly diagnosed GD, antithyroid drugs for less than 3 months. For both TCR sequencing and RNA sequencing, RNA was extracted from PBMCs in TRIzol. The method was multiplex PCR. The reads were generated on an Illumina HiSeq 4000. To build TCR beta libraries, CDR3 regions were amplified by Arm-PCR using iRepertoire HTBI primers. TCRdb reprocessed the public reads (quality trimming at Q25 with fastp, clone calling with MiXCR) and kept in-frame beta chains. CDR3 protein sequences are deduplicated, and each keeps its most common genes and DNA. Present in this sample are over 350,000 distinct CDR3 sequences, approximately 16% of which were seen just once. The ten largest account for about 8.2% of the sample.

The sample also formed part of further work on T cells in Graves' hyperthyroidism and ophthalmopathy.

Sequencing was performed on peripheral blood mononuclear cells (PBMCs), taken at new diagnosis, from a patient treated with antithyroid drugs. The receptors stem from a woman aged 40 to 50 with Graves disease. Donor details come from another sample of the same person, matched by shared clones.

The J gene is TRBJ2-1, the V gene TRBV20-1; TRBD2 might be the D (5 bases). Trimming pared 5 bases from V and 7 bases from J, leaving 15 bases between. This CDR3 has 13 amino acids. The germline gives CDR1 DFQATT, CDR2 SNEGSKA (reference sequence). DNA for the CDR3: TGCAGTGCTCATAAATCCCCGGGAAATGAGCAGTTCTTC. It translates to CSAHKSPGNEQFF.

The chain combines TRBV7-8 with TRBJ1-2; no clear D gene. Looked up from germline, CDR1 is SGHVS and CDR2 is FQNEAQ. This CDR3 has 12 amino acids. Trimming removed 5 bases at V and 7 bases at J, with 11 bases between. CDR3 sequence: CASSPHSGGYTF. The CDR3 coding sequence is TGTGCCAGCAGCCCGCACTCGGGTGGCTACACCTTC.

This clonotype was found a few times. This chain connects TRBV27 to TRBJ2-1; D is possibly TRBD2 (5 bases). Germline CDR1 MNHEY, CDR2 SMNVEV (reference sequence). The length of the CDR3 is 15 residues. V lost 3 bases and J lost 3, with 12 bases in between. The CDR3 loop reads CASSFRGLFYNEQFF. Here the CDR3 DNA reads TGTGCCAGCAGTTTTCGGGGATTATTCTACAATGAGCAGTTCTTC.

Comment on this clonotype: Only one base separates this from a far larger clonotype, so it likely reflects a read error. The V and J genes are TRBV6-1 and TRBJ1-6; 8 bases are a match to TRBD1. V dropped 5 bases and J dropped 7; count of bases not matched to a gene: 4. Germline lookup yields CDR1 MNHNS and CDR2 SASEGT. CDR3 length: 14 amino acids. In nucleotides, the CDR3 is TGTGCCAGCAGTCTTAACAGGGGGAATTCACCCCTCCACTTT. It codes for CASSLNRGNSPLHF.

This clonotype has at least ten counts. The chain uses TRBV18 and TRBJ1-6; the match to TRBD1 covers 10 bases. The CDR3 is 16 residues long. Germline loops: CDR1 KGHSH, CDR2 LQKENI. The V gene end was trimmed by 3 bases and the J gene end by 8 bases; junction bases not matched to a gene: 7. This chain's CDR3 is CASSPNDRGLDSPLHF. The CDR3 DNA follows: TGTGCCAGCTCACCGAACGACAGGGGGCTTGATTCACCCCTCCACTTT.